The 15 T cell receptor beta chains reported below all come from one sample, sequenced in a study of monozygotic twins with inflammatory bowel disease. For each CDR3 protein, TCRdb gives one entry from its re-call of the 5' RACE reads, without DNA. In all, the sample yields fewer than 550,000 distinct CDR3 sequences. The source material was blood. The receptors were sampled from a human donor with ulcerative colitis or Crohn's disease, or a healthy co-twin of an affected twin (not recorded which).

The rearrangement joins TRBV5-1 to TRBJ1-3; TCRdb calls TRBD1, which cannot be checked without DNA. In germline, CDR1 is SGHRS, CDR2 YFSETQ. CDR3 length: 15 amino acids. The CDR3 loop is CASSLGDTSGNTIYF.

The rearrangement uses TRBV5-6 and TRBJ2-2. This CDR3 comprises 15 residues. Germline-derived CDR1 and CDR2 are SGHDT and YYEEEE. Here the CDR3 reads CASSLVPANTGELFF.

The CDR3: CASSSTGGNTDTQYF. The chain combines TRBV7-9 with TRBJ2-3; TCRdb's D call of TRBD1 is untestable without DNA. The CDR3 extends over 15 amino acids. Germline V gene data show CDR1 as SEHNR and CDR2 as FQNEAQ (reference sequence).

The chain employs TRBV7-9 and TRBJ2-7. CDR1 is SEHNR and CDR2 is FQNEAQ in the germline V gene (reference sequence). The CDR3 spans 12 residues. The CDR3 protein is CASSKQSYEQYF.

The V and J genes are TRBV3-1 and TRBJ2-2; TCRdb's D call, TRBD1, is unchecked because there is no DNA. CDR1 and CDR2 (germline): LGHDT, YNNKEL (reference sequence). This CDR3 contains 18 residues. CDR3 region: CASSQVAPGAGNTGELFF.

The genes are TRBV6-1 and TRBJ1-5. Looked up from germline, CDR1 is MNHNS and CDR2 is SASEGT. The CDR3 has 15 residues. CDR3 loop: CASSEVIYEGQPQHF.

The chain joins TRBV20-1 to TRBJ2-3; lacking DNA, the TRBD2 call made by TCRdb goes unchecked. CDR1 is DFQATT, CDR2 SNEGSKA, per germline (reference sequence). This CDR3 comprises 14 residues. CDR3 region: CSARGLEGTDTQYF.

This chain uses TRBV19 with TRBJ2-3. The CDR3 contains 13 residues. Per the germline V gene, CDR1 is LNHDA and CDR2 is SQIVND (reference sequence). CDR3 amino acids: CASRGDFTDTQYF. Full variable domain (outside the CDR3, taken from reference TRBV19 and TRBJ2-3): DGGITQSPKYLFRKEGQNVTLSCEQNLNHDAMYWYRQDPGQGLRLIYYSQIVNDFQKGDIAEGYSVSREKKESFPLTVTSAQKNPTAFYLCASRGDFTDTQYFGPGTRLTVL.

The V call is TRBV7-2, the J call TRBJ2-3; TCRdb's D call of TRBD2 is untestable without DNA. The CDR3 contains 16 residues. CDR1 and CDR2 (germline): SGHTA, FQGNSA. CDR3 residues: CASSLVAGGVTDTQYF.

This CDR3 reads CASRPPNRKQETQYF. This chain uses TRBV2 with TRBJ2-5; TCRdb's D call of TRBD2 is untestable without DNA. The CDR3 spans 15 residues. Germline CDR1 SNHLY, CDR2 FYNNEI.

V gene TRBV7-8 combines with J gene TRBJ1-2; checking the TCRdb D call of TRBD1 is not possible without DNA. The CDR3 runs 14 residues. From germline, CDR1 is SGHVS and CDR2 FQNEAQ. The CDR3 here is CASSPSWGVYGYTF.

The V gene is TRBV29-1, the J gene TRBJ2-1; TCRdb picks TRBD1, but there is no DNA to check that call. The CDR3 covers 13 residues. Germline loops: CDR1 SQVTM, CDR2 ANQGSEA. The CDR3 loop reads CSAGTGSYNEQFF.

The chain has TRBV7-2 and TRBJ2-1. The germline V gene has CDR1 SGHTA and CDR2 FQGNSA. CDR3 length: 11 residues. The CDR3 region is CASSRGHEQFF.

The chain carries TRBV5-4 and TRBJ2-1; TCRdb designates TRBD2, a call that cannot be tested without DNA. The CDR3 covers 18 residues. Germline V gene sequence: CDR1 SGHNT, CDR2 YYREEE (reference sequence). This CDR3 reads CASSGLAGGRRSYNEQFF. Variable domain in full (rest from reference TRBV5-4 and TRBJ2-1): ETGVTQSPTHLIKTRGQQVTLRCSSQSGHNTVSWYQQALGQGPQFIFQYYREEENGRGNFPPRFSGLQFPNYSSELNVNALELDDSALYLCASSGLAGGRRSYNEQFFGPGTRLTVL.

The J gene is TRBJ2-1, the V gene TRBV24-1; TCRdb indicates TRBD2, and absent DNA this call remains unverified. CDR3 length: 15 amino acids. Germline V gene lookup returns CDR1 KGHDR and CDR2 SFDVKD. The CDR3 loop is CATSDWLARDDEQFF.